The 17 T cell receptor beta chains given below trace back to one sample, sequenced in a study of cytomegalovirus exposure and HLA in healthy donors. Primers included in the PCR were 60 Vbeta and 13 Jbeta primers. Measured with immunoSEQ multiplex PCR; TCRdb has only the in-frame clones, and not every one. The table lists about 190,000 clones, roughly three quarters of them singletons. The sequenced sample was PBMCs. The receptor source for this set is a woman in her late teens or twenties in good health and CMV-seronegative.

V is TRBV28 and J is TRBJ1-1; 8 positions agree with TRBD1. Germline V gene sequence: CDR1 MDHEN, CDR2 SYDVKM. This CDR3 spans 15 amino acids. V was clipped by 6 bases and J by 0 bases; unmatched bases: 6. CDR3 loop: CASRHRGGMNTEAFF. The CDR3 DNA is TGTGCCAGCAGGCACAGGGGGGGTATGAACACTGAAGCTTTCTTT.

The V and J genes are TRBV25-1 and TRBJ1-1, with 7 positions matching TRBD1. Germline V gene sequence: CDR1 MGHDK, CDR2 SYGVNS. J was trimmed by 6 bases and V by 1 base; bases with no gene match: 11. The CDR3 runs to 16 residues. The CDR3: CASSELLGDRDAEAFF. CDR3 DNA: TGTGCCAGCAGTGAATTGCTTGGTGACAGGGACGCTGAAGCTTTCTTT.

The V gene is TRBV7-9, the J gene TRBJ2-2; TRBD1 agrees at 10 bases. V was pared by 9 bases and J by 9 bases, with 16 bases of the junction left unmatched. Looked up from germline, CDR1 is SEHNR and CDR2 is FQNEAQ (reference sequence). The CDR3 sequence is 16 residues long. This CDR3 is CASAGVPGQGSWELFF. In nucleotides, the CDR3 is TGTGCCAGTGCGGGGGTTCCGGGACAGGGGAGTTGGGAGCTGTTTTTT.

The V gene is TRBV2, the J gene TRBJ2-1, with 9 bases lining up with TRBD2. The V segment lost 8 bases and the J segment 7 bases; nucleotides outside the gene matches: 9. The CDR3 loop spans 14 amino acids. In germline, CDR1 is SNHLY, CDR2 FYNNEI. The DNA of the CDR3 is TGTGCCAGCCAGTCTAGCGGGATTAGTAATGAGCAGTTCTTC. This sequence encodes CASQSSGISNEQFF. Complete variable domain (other parts from reference TRBV2 and TRBJ2-1): EPEVTQTPSHQVTQMGQEVILRCVPISNHLYFYWYRQILGQKVEFLVSFYNNEISEKSEIFDDQFSVERPDGSNFTLKIRSTKLEDSAMYFCASQSSGISNEQFFGPGTRLTVL.

V is TRBV4-1 and J is TRBJ1-6, with 7 bases identical to TRBD1. The CDR3 is 15 amino acids. The V segment lost 1 base and the J segment 7 bases; nucleotides outside the gene matches: 4. From germline, CDR1 is MGHRA and CDR2 YSYEKL. In nucleotides, the CDR3 is TGCGCCAGCAGCCAAGGTAGGGACAGCAATTCACCCCTCCACTTT. This translates into CASSQGRDSNSPLHF.

This rearrangement joins TRBV28 to TRBJ1-1; no definite D call. CDR1 is MDHEN and CDR2 is SYDVKM in the germline V gene. This CDR3 has 12 amino acids. V lost 6 bases to trimming and J lost 5 bases, with 10 bases between them. The CDR3 sequence: CASRIAGTEAFF. The DNA for the CDR3 is TGTGCCAGCAGGATCGCCGGGACTGAAGCTTTCTTT.

The chain carries TRBV7-8 and TRBJ2-5; a possible D gene is TRBD2 (5 bases). From germline, CDR1 is SGHVS and CDR2 FQNEAQ. The CDR3 loop spans 14 amino acids. V lost 3 bases, J lost 2 bases, and 10 bases lay in between. Here the CDR3 reads CASSFEADQETQYF. The CDR3 DNA is TGTGCCAGCAGCTTTGAAGCGGATCAAGAGACCCAGTACTTC.

The chain joins TRBV5-1 to TRBJ1-1; 12 nucleotides align to TRBD1. Trimming cost V 5 bases and J 0 bases; bases outside gene matches: 8. The V gene's germline CDR1 is SGHRS and CDR2 YFSETQ. The CDR3 covers 17 residues. CDR3 in DNA: TGCGCCAGCAGACCCGGGACAGGGGGCTTTTTGAACACTGAAGCTTTCTTT. Amino acids: CASRPGTGGFLNTEAFF.

The chain has TRBV6-1 and TRBJ1-2; a weak D match, TRBD1 (5 bases). V gave up 4 bases and J gave up 6 bases, with 21 bases separating them. This CDR3 spans 16 amino acids. Germline loops: CDR1 MNHNS, CDR2 SASEGT. DNA of the CDR3: TGTGCCAGCAGTGTTCCCTGGCAGGGTGTATACCATGGCTACACCTTC. This codes for CASSVPWQGVYHGYTF.

This clone was seen a handful of times. This chain joins TRBV25-1 and TRBJ2-1; no reliable D call. The CDR3 is made up of 14 amino acids. Trimming removed 3 bases at V and 2 bases at J, with 8 bases between. Per the germline V gene, CDR1 is MGHDK and CDR2 is SYGVNS. The CDR3, as DNA: TGTGCCAGCAGTGAGGCTCACCCCTACAATGAGCAGTTCTTC. Protein product: CASSEAHPYNEQFF.

This clone occurred a few times. The chain is built from TRBV18 and TRBJ2-7, with TRBD1 identical over 7 bases. The CDR3 is 15 amino acids. Germline V gene sequence: CDR1 KGHSH, CDR2 LQKENI. V was clipped by 2 bases and J by 2 bases; unmatched bases: 6. CDR3 region: CASSPLTGSTYEQYF. CDR3 DNA: TGTGCCAGCTCACCATTGACAGGGTCTACCTACGAGCAGTACTTC.

About this clone itself: Other nucleotide sequences from this sample produce the same CDR3. The rearrangement links TRBV9 to TRBJ2-3; 14 nucleotides align to TRBD2. Germline V lookup: CDR1 SGDLS, CDR2 YYNGEE. This CDR3 comprises 17 residues. V lost 0 bases, J lost 6 bases, and 6 bases stayed unmatched. The DNA for the CDR3 is TGTGCCAGCAGCGTAGGGGGACTAGCGGGAGTAACGGATACGCAGTATTTT. It specifies CASSVGGLAGVTDTQYF.

The rearrangement uses TRBV7-9 and TRBJ1-2; 7 bases are a match to TRBD1. Looked up from germline, CDR1 is SEHNR and CDR2 is FQNEAQ (reference sequence). CDR3 size: 14 residues. With V trimmed by 5 bases and J by 4 bases, 7 bases remained unmatched. The chain's CDR3 is CASSLTTGTYGYTF. CDR3 sequence (DNA): TGTGCCAGCAGCCTAACGACAGGGACCTATGGCTACACCTTC.

The V gene is TRBV13, the J gene TRBJ1-6, with 8 bases aligning to TRBD1. V shed 5 bases, J shed 9 bases, and the junction held 6 bases outside the gene matches. This CDR3 spans 14 amino acids. Germline V gene sequence: CDR1 PRHDT, CDR2 FYEKMQ (reference sequence). The CDR3 is CASSPDRVGSPLHF. The CDR3 bases are TGTGCCAGCAGCCCGGACAGGGTGGGTTCACCCCTCCACTTT.

CDR3 in DNA: TGTGCCAGCAGCTTAGAGGCAGGGGCGTATGGGGCCAACGTCCTGACTTTC. This gives the protein CASSLEAGAYGANVLTF. V usage is TRBV7-8 and J usage is TRBJ2-6, with a weak D call TRBD1 (6 bases). V lost 1 base and J lost 3, with 13 bases in between. In germline, CDR1 is SGHVS, CDR2 FQNEAQ. The length of the CDR3 is 17 residues.

Of note for this clone: Other DNA sequences in this specimen translate into the identical CDR3. The gene calls are TRBV28 and TRBJ1-2; the D is unclear. This CDR3 comprises 12 residues. Germline assignment: CDR1 MDHEN and CDR2 SYDVKM. Trimming shortened V by 2 bases and J by 4 bases, and 5 bases separated the two germline ends. In DNA form, the CDR3 reads TGTGCCAGCAGTTTACGGGGCTATGGCTACACCTTC. It codes for CASSLRGYGYTF.

The rearrangement joins TRBV27 to TRBJ2-7; 7 bases match TRBD1. Trimming removed 4 bases from V and 6 bases from J; junction bases left unmatched: 9. This CDR3 region has 14 residues. Per the germline V gene, CDR1 is MNHEY and CDR2 is SMNVEV (reference sequence). The CDR3 loop reads CASSSVQGIVEQYF. CDR3 DNA: TGTGCCAGCAGTTCGGTACAGGGGATTGTCGAGCAGTACTTC.